The clone carrying this TCR beta chain was observed a few times. Its antigen remains unknown. Using a J-beta primer mix together with a sample-barcoded 5' primer, a second PCR was run for roughly 6 to 12 cycles. Each cDNA molecule was tagged by a template-switch adaptor that had 12 random nucleotides. TCRdb re-derived calls from the 5' RACE reads in MiXCR, one entry per CDR3 protein. The table has around 790,000 distinct CDR3 sequences, more than 40% seen once. This specimen comes from a study of blood T cells in healthy people across ages. General study findings and limits: Naive CD4+ cell counts and diversity both ran higher in long-lived than in aged donors. It was held that the diversity estimates obtained from one million T cells were underestimates.

The clonotype comes from a man aged 55 to 70 in good health. Sequenced material: blood.

CDR3 DNA: TGCAGTGCCCGAGCGGGGTTTGGAGCTAACTATGGCTACACCTTC. It encodes CSARAGFGANYGYTF. The V and J genes are TRBV20-1 and TRBJ1-2; no clear D gene. Trimming cost V 6 bases and J 0 bases, with 17 bases left between them. Per germline, CDR1 DFQATT and CDR2 SNEGSKA (reference sequence). CDR3 size: 15 residues.